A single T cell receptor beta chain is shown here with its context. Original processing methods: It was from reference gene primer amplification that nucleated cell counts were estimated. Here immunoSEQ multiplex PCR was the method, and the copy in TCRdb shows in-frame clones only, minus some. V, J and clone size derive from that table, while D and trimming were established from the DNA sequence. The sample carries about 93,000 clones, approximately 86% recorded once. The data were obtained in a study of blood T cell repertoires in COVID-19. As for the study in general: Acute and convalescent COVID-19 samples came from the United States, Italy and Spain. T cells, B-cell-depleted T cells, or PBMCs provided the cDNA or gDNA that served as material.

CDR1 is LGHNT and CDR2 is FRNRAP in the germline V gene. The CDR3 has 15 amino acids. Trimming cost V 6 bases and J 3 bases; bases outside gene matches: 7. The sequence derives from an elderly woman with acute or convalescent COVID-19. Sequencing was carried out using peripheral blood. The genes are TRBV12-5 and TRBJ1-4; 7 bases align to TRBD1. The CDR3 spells CASGVTGLANEKLFF. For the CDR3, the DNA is TGTGCTAGTGGAGTGACAGGGCTCGCTAATGAAAAACTGTTTTTT. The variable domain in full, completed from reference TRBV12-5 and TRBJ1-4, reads DARVTQTPRHKVTEMGQEVTMRCQPILGHNTVFWYRQTMMQGLELLAYFRNRAPLDDSGMPKDRFSAEMPDATLATLKIQPSEPRDSAVYFCASGVTGLANEKLFFGSGTQLSVL.